Listed below are T cell receptor beta chains from one sample, sequenced in a study of blood T cell repertoires in COVID-19. Profiling relied on immunoSEQ multiplex PCR, and the TCRdb table lists in-frame clones only, not all of them. The sample contains 350,000 to 450,000 clones, 80% to 95% of which appear only once. The sequenced material came from PBMCs or T cells enriched from blood (not recorded which). Receptors originate from a woman aged 40-49 years who had been exposed to COVID-19. Both conserved end residues are part of each CDR3.

v_call: TRBV21-1; cdr3_length: 18; j_call: TRBJ2-1; cdr3_aa: CASSKVTSGRSTYNEQFF
v_call: TRBV12-3/TRBV12-4; cdr3_length: 13; j_call: TRBJ2-1; cdr3_aa: CASSFLDWDEQFF
v_call: TRBV5-1; cdr3_length: 17; j_call: TRBJ2-3; cdr3_aa: CASSPGERGESTDTQYF
v_call: TRBV6-1; cdr3_length: 16; j_call: TRBJ2-3; cdr3_aa: CASSEALGGRRDTQYF
v_call: TRBV7-9; cdr3_length: 13; j_call: TRBJ2-5; cdr3_aa: CASSLAPQETQYF
v_call: TRBV5-6; cdr3_length: 15; j_call: TRBJ1-2; cdr3_aa: CASSLEVWRDYGYTF
v_call: TRBV19; cdr3_length: 13; j_call: TRBJ1-5; cdr3_aa: CASNDRGRQPQHF
v_call: TRBV12-3/TRBV12-4; cdr3_length: 13; j_call: TRBJ2-4; cdr3_aa: CASSLGTSGIQYF
v_call: TRBV29-1; cdr3_length: 13; j_call: TRBJ2-7; cdr3_aa: CSVEGLDGDEQYF
v_call: TRBV2; cdr3_length: 12; j_call: TRBJ1-5; cdr3_aa: CASSEAGGTQHF
v_call: TRBV7-9; cdr3_length: 16; j_call: TRBJ1-1; cdr3_aa: CASSLGRALTNTEAFF
v_call: TRBV5-1; cdr3_length: 15; j_call: TRBJ2-5; cdr3_aa: CASSSLAEGGETQYF
v_call: TRBV11-1; cdr3_length: 12; j_call: TRBJ2-5; cdr3_aa: CASSRDRETQYF
v_call: TRBV19; cdr3_length: 16; j_call: TRBJ2-7; cdr3_aa: CASSTATSLFVYEQYF
v_call: TRBV7-9; cdr3_length: 14; j_call: TRBJ1-5; cdr3_aa: CASDSGLRNQPQHF
v_call: TRBV7-9; cdr3_length: 12; j_call: TRBJ2-7; cdr3_aa: CASSATGYEQYF
v_call: TRBV9; cdr3_length: 13; j_call: TRBJ1-6; cdr3_aa: CASSVAPGQAFHF
v_call: TRBV18; cdr3_length: 19; j_call: TRBJ1-1; cdr3_aa: CASSPSRQGGRMGNTEAFF
v_call: TRBV19; cdr3_length: 17; j_call: TRBJ1-2; cdr3_aa: CASSKGGRGLGNYGYTF
v_call: TRBV11-3; cdr3_length: 12; j_call: TRBJ2-3; cdr3_aa: CASSATADTQYF
v_call: TRBV6-5; cdr3_length: 16; j_call: TRBJ2-7; cdr3_aa: CASSYSRARSSYEQYF
v_call: TRBV6-5; cdr3_length: 14; j_call: TRBJ1-6; cdr3_aa: CASLQGATNSPLHF
v_call: TRBV14; cdr3_length: 16; j_call: TRBJ2-1; cdr3_aa: CASSVSPSGGYNEQFF
v_call: TRBV6-5; cdr3_length: 15; j_call: TRBJ1-6; cdr3_aa: CASRGTGRAYSPLHF
v_call: TRBV5-1; cdr3_length: 14; j_call: TRBJ2-2; cdr3_aa: CASIPGANTGELFF
v_call: TRBV9; cdr3_length: 14; j_call: TRBJ2-7; cdr3_aa: CASSGGQDLYEQYF
v_call: TRBV5-6; cdr3_length: 17; j_call: TRBJ2-6; cdr3_aa: CASSLDRGRTGANVLTF
v_call: TRBV6-4; cdr3_length: 13; j_call: TRBJ1-1; cdr3_aa: CASSRDRGTEAFF
v_call: TRBV10-3; cdr3_length: 12; j_call: TRBJ1-6; cdr3_aa: CAISQQDSPLHF
v_call: TRBV4-3; cdr3_length: 16; j_call: TRBJ1-5; cdr3_aa: CASSQAFTGSNQPQHF
v_call: TRBV7-8; cdr3_length: 14; j_call: TRBJ2-7; cdr3_aa: CASSFRDRDYEQYF
v_call: TRBV2; cdr3_length: 15; j_call: TRBJ2-5; cdr3_aa: CASSGTGGGLETQYF
v_call: TRBV12-3/TRBV12-4; cdr3_length: 13; j_call: TRBJ1-1; cdr3_aa: CASSLGGRNEAFF
v_call: TRBV3-1/TRBV3-2; cdr3_length: 16; j_call: TRBJ2-1; cdr3_aa: CASSQDQRPRWNEQFF
v_call: TRBV5-8; cdr3_length: 16; j_call: TRBJ2-5; cdr3_aa: CASRAGTARGGETQYF
v_call: TRBV5-1; cdr3_length: 17; j_call: TRBJ1-2; cdr3_aa: CASSSNSWTGSNYGYTF
v_call: TRBV12-3/TRBV12-4; cdr3_length: 13; j_call: TRBJ2-2; cdr3_aa: CASRDRAGGELFF
v_call: TRBV3-1/TRBV3-2; cdr3_length: 13; j_call: TRBJ1-2; cdr3_aa: CASSLQGAYGYTF
v_call: TRBV15; cdr3_length: 14; j_call: TRBJ2-4; cdr3_aa: CATSRDFNALGKYF
v_call: TRBV9; cdr3_length: 17; j_call: TRBJ2-1; cdr3_aa: CASSVVPGLAGGNEQFF
v_call: TRBV6-2/TRBV6-3; cdr3_length: 15; j_call: TRBJ1-2; cdr3_aa: CASSFARTGLYGYTF
v_call: TRBV19; cdr3_length: 15; j_call: TRBJ2-2; cdr3_aa: CATRGLAGASGELFF
v_call: TRBV3-1/TRBV3-2; cdr3_length: 18; j_call: TRBJ2-7; cdr3_aa: CASSQGWSGVKKKYEQYF
v_call: TRBV30; cdr3_length: 14; j_call: TRBJ2-2; cdr3_aa: CAWTLDSGTGELFF